The 2 T cell receptor beta chains below come from one sample, sequenced in a study of blood T cell repertoires in COVID-19. TCRdb keeps only in-frame clones here, not all; method: immunoSEQ multiplex PCR. The sample has 200,000 to 300,000 clones; about nine tenths are singletons. Material: peripheral blood. These receptors originate from a man aged 55 to 70 with acute or convalescent COVID-19.

The chain combines TRBV5-8 with TRBJ1-1; TRBD1 aligns across 10 bases. From germline, CDR1 is SGHTS and CDR2 YDEGEE. The CDR3 length is 18 residues. The V and J ends lost 4 bases and 0 bases, in that order; junction bases with no gene match: 12. CDR3 in amino acids: CASSPGQGSQDMNTEAFF. The CDR3, as DNA: TGTGCCAGCAGCCCGGGACAGGGGAGTCAAGATATGAACACTGAAGCTTTCTTT. Full variable domain (outside the CDR3, taken from reference TRBV5-8 and TRBJ1-1): EAGVTQSPTHLIKTRGQQATLRCSPISGHTSVYWYQQALGLGLQFLLWYDEGEERNRGNFPPRFSGRQFPNYSSELNVNALELEDSALYLCASSPGQGSQDMNTEAFFGQGTRLTVV.

This sequence joins TRBV5-1 and TRBJ1-1, with D perhaps TRBD1 (5 bases). Germline CDR1 is SGHRS and CDR2 is YFSETQ. Trimming removed 2 bases at V and 7 bases at J, with 6 bases between. The CDR3 has 11 residues. Here the CDR3 reads CASSFGGEAFF. CDR3 coding DNA: TGCGCCAGCAGCTTCGGGGGTGAAGCTTTCTTT.